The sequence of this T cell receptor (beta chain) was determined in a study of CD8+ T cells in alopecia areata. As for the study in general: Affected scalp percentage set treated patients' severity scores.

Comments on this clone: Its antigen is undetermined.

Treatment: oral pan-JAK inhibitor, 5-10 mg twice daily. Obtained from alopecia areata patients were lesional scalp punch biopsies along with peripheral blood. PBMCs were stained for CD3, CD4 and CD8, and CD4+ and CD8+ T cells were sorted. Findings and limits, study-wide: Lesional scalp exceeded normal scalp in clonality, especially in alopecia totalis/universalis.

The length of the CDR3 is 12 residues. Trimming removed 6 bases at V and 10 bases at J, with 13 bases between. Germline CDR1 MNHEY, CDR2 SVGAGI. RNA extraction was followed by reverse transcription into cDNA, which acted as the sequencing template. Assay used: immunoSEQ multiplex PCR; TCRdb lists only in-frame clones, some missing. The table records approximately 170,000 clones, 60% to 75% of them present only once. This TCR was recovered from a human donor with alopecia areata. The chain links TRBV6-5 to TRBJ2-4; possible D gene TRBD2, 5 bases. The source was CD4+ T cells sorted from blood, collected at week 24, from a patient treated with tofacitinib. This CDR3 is CASSRDMAIQYF. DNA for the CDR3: TGTGCCAGCAGCCGGGATATGGCAATTCAGTACTTC.